The rows below give T cell receptor beta chains drawn from one sample of a study of cytomegalovirus exposure and HLA in healthy donors. The assay was immunoSEQ multiplex PCR, and TCRdb's table has in-frame clones only and misses some. The repertoire holds tens of thousands of clones, with 75% to 85% as singletons. The specimen sequenced was PBMCs. The source of these receptors is a woman in her thirties in good health and CMV-seronegative. The CDR3 runs from the conserved cysteine through the conserved F or W. A D gene is named only where the DNA matches it firmly. Clone size appears in some rows only: once, few, many, or a class for an expanded clone.

cdr3_nt cdr3_aa v_call clone_size d_call j_call
TGTGCCAGCAGCTCCCCGGGGACAGTTTACAATGAGCAGTTCTTC CASSSPGTVYNEQFF TRBV7-9 NA TRBD1 TRBJ2-1
TGTGCCAGCAGTTTCGGGACTAGCGGGAGGGATGAGCAGTTCTTC CASSFGTSGRDEQFF TRBV27 NA TRBD2 TRBJ2-1
TGTGCCAGCAGTGAAGGGACTAGCACAGATACGCAGTATTTT CASSEGTSTDTQYF TRBV2 few NA TRBJ2-3
TGTGCCAGTAGTATAGTAGCGGGAGGCCGCGAGACCCAGTACTTC CASSIVAGGRETQYF TRBV19 NA TRBD2 TRBJ2-5
TGTGCCAGCACCCCGACCGGGAGGTTCACCGGGGAGCTGTTTTTT CASTPTGRFTGELFF TRBV7-8 once TRBD2 TRBJ2-2
TGTGCCAGCAGCTTGGGGCCTAGCGGGGGACCCTGGGGCGATGAGCAGTTCTTC CASSLGPSGGPWGDEQFF TRBV5-6 once TRBD2 TRBJ2-1
TGTGCCAGTAGTATGGGAATCGGGGTCCGCTACGAGCAGTACTTC CASSMGIGVRYEQYF TRBV19 NA NA TRBJ2-7
TGTGCCAGCAGCAGCGGGCAGGGCGGTTACGAGCAGTACTTC CASSSGQGGYEQYF TRBV7-6 NA NA TRBJ2-7
TGCGCCAGCAGAGAAATAAGCGCGCCGCACAATGAGCAGTTCTTC CASREISAPHNEQFF TRBV10-2 NA NA TRBJ2-1
TGTGCCAGCAAGTGGGCTTTCTCTGGAAACACCATATATTTT CASKWAFSGNTIYF TRBV27 few NA TRBJ1-3
TGCGCCAGCAGCTTGGGGCCCCAACCGGGACAGGGATCCTACGAGCAGTACTTC CASSLGPQPGQGSYEQYF TRBV5-1 NA TRBD1 TRBJ2-7
TGCGCCAGCGGAGGGTTTAACTATGGCTACACCTTC CASGGFNYGYTF TRBV10-1 NA NA TRBJ1-2
TGTGCCAGCAGCCGAGCCTACGAGCAGTACTTC CASSRAYEQYF TRBV7-9 NA NA TRBJ2-7
TGTGCCAGCAGGACAGGGGGCGCCAACTATGGCTACACCTTC CASRTGGANYGYTF TRBV28 NA TRBD1 TRBJ1-2
TGTGCCAGCAGTGGGGACAGAGAAGAGACCCAGTACTTC CASSGDREETQYF TRBV6-1 NA TRBD1 TRBJ2-5
TGTGCCATCAGTCCCGGGCGGGAAGGTGAGACCCAGTACTTC CAISPGREGETQYF TRBV10-3 NA NA TRBJ2-5
TGTGCCAGCAGCGGCAGGGGGCGCGAGACCCAGTACTTC CASSGRGRETQYF TRBV7-8 NA TRBD1 TRBJ2-5
TGCGCCAGCAGCTTGGTACTAGCGGGAGACTACGAGCAGTACTTC CASSLVLAGDYEQYF TRBV5-1 NA TRBD2 TRBJ2-7
TGTGCCAGCAGCGTGGGTGGCGGGAGGAATGAGCAGTTCTTC CASSVGGGRNEQFF TRBV9 NA TRBD2 TRBJ2-1
TGTGCCAGCAGCCCGACAGATAGCTCTGGGGCCAACGTCCTGACTTTC CASSPTDSSGANVLTF TRBV11-2 NA NA TRBJ2-6
TGTGCCAGTAGAGGGGTAAGCGGGAGTCTCGAGCAGTACTTC CASRGVSGSLEQYF TRBV19 NA TRBD2 TRBJ2-7